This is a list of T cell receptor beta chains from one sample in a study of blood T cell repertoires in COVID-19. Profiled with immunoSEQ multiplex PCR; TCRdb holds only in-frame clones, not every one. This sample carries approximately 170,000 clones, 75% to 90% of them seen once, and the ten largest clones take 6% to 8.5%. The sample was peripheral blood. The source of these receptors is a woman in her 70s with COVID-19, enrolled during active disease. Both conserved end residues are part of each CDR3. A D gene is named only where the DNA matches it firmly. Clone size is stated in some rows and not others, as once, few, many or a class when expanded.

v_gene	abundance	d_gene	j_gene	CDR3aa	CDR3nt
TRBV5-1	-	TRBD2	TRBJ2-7	CASSQGTSGRVEQYF	TGCGCCAGCAGCCAAGGGACTAGCGGGAGGGTCGAGCAGTACTTC
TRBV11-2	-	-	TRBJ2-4	CASSLVQGQNIQYF	TGTGCCAGCAGCTTAGTGCAGGGGCAAAACATTCAGTACTTC
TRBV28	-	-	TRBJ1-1	CASRQDRYTEAFF	TGTGCCAGTAGACAGGACCGGTACACTGAAGCTTTCTTT
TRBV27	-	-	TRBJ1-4	CASRLTTGSGGEKLFF	TGTGCCAGCAGACTTACTACCGGGTCCGGAGGTGAAAAACTGTTTTTT
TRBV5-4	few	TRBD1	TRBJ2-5	CASSYRGGTGQETQYF	TGTGCCAGCAGTTACCGAGGGGGCACGGGCCAAGAGACCCAGTACTTC
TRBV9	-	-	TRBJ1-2	CASSPQQELGAGYTF	TGTGCCAGCAGCCCGCAACAGGAGCTAGGAGCTGGCTACACCTTC
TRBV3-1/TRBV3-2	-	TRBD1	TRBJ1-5	CASSPRTGLNQPQHF	TGTGCCAGCAGCCCCCGGACAGGTCTGAATCAGCCCCAGCATTTT
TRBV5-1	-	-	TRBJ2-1	CASSSLSTLRNEQFF	TGCGCCAGCAGCTCTCTGTCCACTTTGAGGAATGAGCAGTTCTTC
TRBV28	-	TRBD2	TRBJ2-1	CASRLAGGSYNEQFF	TGTGCCAGCAGATTAGCGGGAGGCTCCTACAATGAGCAGTTCTTC
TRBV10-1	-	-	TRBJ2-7	CASSETAYTYEQYF	TGCGCCAGCAGTGAGACAGCCTATACCTACGAGCAGTACTTC
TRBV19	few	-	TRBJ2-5	CASSIEGRGRPGETQYF	TGTGCCAGTAGTATAGAAGGCAGGGGACGGCCGGGGGAGACCCAGTACTTC
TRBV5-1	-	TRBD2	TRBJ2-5	CASSLAGLAGVETQYF	TGCGCCAGCAGCTTGGCAGGACTAGCGGGAGTAGAGACCCAGTACTTC
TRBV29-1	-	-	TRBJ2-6	CSVESSRPGANVLTF	TGCAGCGTTGAAAGCTCGAGGCCTGGGGCCAACGTCCTGACTTTC
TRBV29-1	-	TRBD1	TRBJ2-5	CSVDPQGAETQYF	TGCAGCGTTGATCCTCAGGGGGCCGAGACCCAGTACTTC
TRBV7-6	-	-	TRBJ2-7	CASSLVQGAYEQYF	TGTGCCAGCAGCTTAGTTCAAGGAGCCTACGAGCAGTACTTC
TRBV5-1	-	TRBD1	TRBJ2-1	CASSSLPTGGVNEQFF	TGCGCCAGCAGCTCCTTACCGACAGGGGGGGTCAATGAGCAGTTCTTC
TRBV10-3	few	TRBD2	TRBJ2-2	CAISVSGTSGSVTGELFF	TGTGCCATCAGTGTAAGCGGGACTAGCGGGTCGGTCACCGGGGAGCTGTTTTTT
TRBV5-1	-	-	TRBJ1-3	CASRLYGAGNTIYF	TGCGCCAGCAGGTTATACGGGGCTGGAAACACCATATATTTT
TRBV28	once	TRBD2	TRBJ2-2	CASSLLAGGTGELFF	TGTGCCAGCAGTTTACTAGCGGGAGGCACCGGGGAGCTGTTTTTT
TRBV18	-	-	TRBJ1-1	CASSPGAGNTEAFF	TGTGCCAGCTCACCAGGGGCAGGGAACACTGAAGCTTTCTTT
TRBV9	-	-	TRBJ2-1	CASSVEPMGGGNEQFF	TGTGCCAGCAGCGTAGAACCGATGGGAGGGGGCAATGAGCAGTTCTTC
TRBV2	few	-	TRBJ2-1	CASRASPGTLYYNEQFF	TGTGCCAGCAGGGCCTCACCCGGGACTTTGTACTACAATGAGCAGTTCTTC
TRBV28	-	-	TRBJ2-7	CATHSVGGAYEQYF	TGTGCCACCCATTCAGTAGGGGGAGCCTACGAGCAGTACTTC
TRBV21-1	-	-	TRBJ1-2	CASSKGAVNYGYTF	TGTGCCAGCAGCAAAGGAGCCGTTAACTATGGCTACACCTTC
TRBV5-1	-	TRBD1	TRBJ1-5	CASSSGGNQPQHF	TGCGCCAGCAGCTCAGGGGGAAATCAGCCCCAGCATTTT
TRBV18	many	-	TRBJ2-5	CASSPSQSETQYF	TGTGCCAGCTCACCATCCCAGTCGGAGACCCAGTACTTC
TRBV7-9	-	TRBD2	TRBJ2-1	CASSAGVSYNEQFF	TGTGCCAGCAGCGCGGGAGTCTCCTACAATGAGCAGTTCTTC
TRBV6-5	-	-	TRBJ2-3	CASTRSSTDTQYF	TGTGCCAGCACCCGTTCTAGCACAGATACGCAGTATTTT
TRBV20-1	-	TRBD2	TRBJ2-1	CSASGREVYNEQFF	TGCAGTGCTAGTGGGCGGGAGGTCTACAATGAGCAGTTCTTC
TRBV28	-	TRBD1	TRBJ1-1	CATSRTGGTEAFF	TGTGCCACCTCTAGGACAGGGGGCACTGAAGCTTTCTTT
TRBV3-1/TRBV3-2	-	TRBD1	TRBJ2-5	CASRGQGKGETQYF	TGTGCCAGCAGGGGACAGGGGAAGGGGGAGACCCAGTACTTC
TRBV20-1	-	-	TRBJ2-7	CSARDLLEQYF	TGCAGTGCTAGAGATCTCCTCGAGCAGTACTTC
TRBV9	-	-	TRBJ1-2	CASSSRIGYGYTF	TGTGCCAGCAGCTCCCGTATCGGGTATGGCTACACCTTC
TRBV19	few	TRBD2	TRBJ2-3	CASNAGGNTDTQYF	TGTGCCAGTAATGCGGGAGGGAACACAGATACGCAGTATTTT
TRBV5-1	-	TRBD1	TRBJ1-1	CASTALGQGRSEAFF	TGCGCCAGCACAGCTCTAGGACAGGGGCGCTCTGAAGCTTTCTTT
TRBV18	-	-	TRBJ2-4	CASSTGSKNIQYF	TGTGCCAGCTCAACAGGGAGCAAAAACATTCAGTACTTC
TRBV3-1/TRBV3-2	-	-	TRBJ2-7	CASVDSFYEQYF	TGTGCCAGCGTGGACAGTTTCTACGAGCAGTACTTC
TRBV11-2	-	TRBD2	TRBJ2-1	CASSLEVIGLAGDNEQFF	TGTGCCAGCAGCTTAGAAGTAATTGGACTAGCGGGAGACAATGAGCAGTTCTTC
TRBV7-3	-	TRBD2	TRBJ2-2	CASSLPGLAGGNTGELFF	TGTGCCAGCAGCCTCCCGGGCCTAGCGGGAGGGAACACCGGGGAGCTGTTTTTT
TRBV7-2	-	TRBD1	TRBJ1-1	CASLIDRVATEAFF	TGTGCCAGCCTCATCGACAGGGTGGCCACTGAAGCTTTCTTT
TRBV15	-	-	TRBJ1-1	CATSGAANTEAFF	TGTGCCACCAGTGGGGCAGCGAACACTGAAGCTTTCTTT
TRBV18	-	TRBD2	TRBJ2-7	CATTEIAGENEQYF	TGTGCCACCACCGAGATAGCGGGAGAGAACGAGCAGTACTTC
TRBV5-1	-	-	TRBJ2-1	CASSPSVGSYNEQFF	TGCGCCAGCAGCCCGTCAGTAGGGAGCTACAATGAGCAGTTCTTC
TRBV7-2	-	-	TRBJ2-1	CASSRGGSPSYNEQFF	TGTGCCAGCAGCCGCGGAGGGAGCCCTTCCTACAATGAGCAGTTCTTC
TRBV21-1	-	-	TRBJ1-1	CASSKGDPTGKHTEAFF	TGTGCCAGCAGCAAAGGGGACCCGACAGGAAAGCACACTGAAGCTTTCTTT
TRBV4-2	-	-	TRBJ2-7	CASSQVAPGADEQYF	TGTGCCAGCAGCCAAGTTGCACCCGGCGCGGACGAGCAGTACTTC
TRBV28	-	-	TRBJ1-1	CASSLLGRQAYTEAFF	TGTGCCAGCAGTTTATTAGGGAGGCAGGCTTACACTGAAGCTTTCTTT
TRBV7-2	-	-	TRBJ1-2	CASSAQSEGSGYTF	TGTGCCAGCAGCGCCCAATCGGAAGGGAGCGGCTACACCTTC
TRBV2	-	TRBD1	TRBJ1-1	CASHPGQVNTEAFF	TGTGCCAGCCATCCGGGACAGGTGAACACTGAAGCTTTCTTT
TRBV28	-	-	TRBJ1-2	CASSLQVPTNYGYTF	TGTGCCAGCAGTTTACAGGTTCCCACTAACTATGGCTACACCTTC
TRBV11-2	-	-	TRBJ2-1	CASSFVSREQFF	TGTGCCAGCAGCTTCGTCTCACGGGAGCAGTTCTTC
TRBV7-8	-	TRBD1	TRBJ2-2	CACRDRALGTGELFF	TGTGCTTGCCGGGACAGGGCCCTCGGGACCGGGGAGCTGTTTTTT
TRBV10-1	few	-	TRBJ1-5	CASRATRSRPQDQPQHF	TGCGCCAGCAGGGCGACACGAAGCCGGCCGCAGGATCAGCCCCAGCATTTT
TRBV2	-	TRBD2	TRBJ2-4	CASSAGGGGNIQYF	TGTGCCAGCAGTGCGGGGGGTGGCGGAAACATTCAGTACTTC